The source of this TCR beta chain is a study of OX40 agonist ivuxolimab in advanced cancers. This clone was counted a single time. This CDR3 contains 13 residues. V was trimmed by 2 bases and J by 7 bases, leaving 12 bases between them. The V gene's germline CDR1 is SGHDT and CDR2 YYEEEE. TCRdb keeps only in-frame clones here, not all; method: immunoSEQ multiplex PCR. The data contain tens of thousands of clones, under 90% of them singletons. The sequenced sample was CD4+ or CD8+ T cells sorted from blood, obtained in a trial of the OX40 agonist ivuxolimab. The TCR sequence derives from an adult with an advanced solid tumor such as melanoma, head and neck, liver or kidney cancer. The chain employs TRBV5-6 and TRBJ1-2; maybe TRBD1 (6 bases). CDR3 nucleotides: TGTGCCAGCAGCTTTTATCAGGGGAGTGGCTACACCTTC. Translation gives CASSFYQGSGYTF.